The rows below give T cell receptor beta chains drawn from one sample of a study of shared clonotypes between healthy human individuals. Generated by immunoSEQ multiplex PCR, the TCRdb table keeps only in-frame clones and is missing some. Among roughly 660,000 clones listed, 90% were seen once. The specimen was memory CD8+ T cells from PBMCs. The receptors were gathered from a man aged 18 to 30 in good health. Some clones in this sample may be carry-over from other donors' samples. CDR3s include the opening cysteine and the closing phenylalanine or tryptophan. D genes are given only for firm matches. Some rows have no size entry. The others give once, few or many, or a class for an expanded clone.

j_gene | d_gene | v_gene | abundance | CDR3aa | CDR3nt
TRBJ2-1 | . | TRBV30 | . | CALATPSYNEQFF | TGTGCCCTCGCGACCCCCTCCTACAATGAGCAGTTCTTC
TRBJ2-5 | . | TRBV7-9 | . | CASSLVQGAETQYF | TGTGCCAGCAGCTTAGTACAGGGAGCGGAGACCCAGTACTTC
TRBJ2-1 | TRBD1 | TRBV7-7 | once | CASSFSPTGDEQFF | TGTGCCAGCAGCTTCTCCCCGACAGGGGATGAGCAGTTCTTC
TRBJ2-6 | . | TRBV28 | . | CASRSSESSGANVLTF | TGTGCCAGCAGGTCTAGCGAGAGCTCTGGGGCCAACGTCCTGACTTTC
TRBJ1-2 | TRBD1 | TRBV6-5 | . | CASATGKDYGYTF | TGTGCCAGCGCGACAGGGAAGGACTATGGCTACACCTTC
TRBJ2-7 | . | TRBV2 | . | CASRGRLPYEQYF | TGTGCCAGCAGGGGGCGGTTACCCTACGAGCAGTACTTC
TRBJ2-7 | . | TRBV19 | once | CASSIDDISYEQYF | TGTGCCAGTAGTATAGACGACATCTCCTACGAGCAGTACTTC
TRBJ2-4 | . | TRBV19 | . | CASSMGGGNIQYF | TGTGCCAGTAGTATGGGAGGTGGGAACATTCAGTACTTC
TRBJ2-7 | TRBD1 | TRBV28 | . | CASTPPRQGYEQYF | TGTGCCAGCACCCCACCGAGACAGGGCTACGAGCAGTACTTC
TRBJ1-4 | . | TRBV7-2 | few | CASSSALGGEKLFF | TGTGCCAGCAGCTCGGCCCTAGGGGGTGAAAAACTGTTTTTT
TRBJ2-1 | . | TRBV10-1 | once | CASNGGNEQFF | TGCGCCAGCAACGGTGGGAATGAGCAGTTCTTC
TRBJ1-2 | . | TRBV10-3 | . | CAISDRTEGANYGYTF | TGTGCCATCAGTGACCGGACAGAGGGGGCTAACTATGGCTACACCTTC
TRBJ2-7 | . | TRBV27 | . | CASSLGSGPGEQYF | TGTGCCAGCAGTTTGGGTAGCGGTCCTGGCGAGCAGTACTTC
TRBJ2-2 | TRBD2 | TRBV7-7 | . | CASSFIPAGGPNTGELFF | TGTGCCAGCAGCTTCATACCAGCGGGAGGACCGAACACCGGGGAGCTGTTTTTT
TRBJ1-2 | . | TRBV19 | . | CASSAPYTF | TGTGCCAGTAGTGCCCCCTACACCTTC
TRBJ2-5 | TRBD1 | TRBV9 | . | CASSATGRQETQYF | TGTGCCAGCAGCGCGACAGGGAGACAAGAGACCCAGTACTTC
TRBJ2-2 | TRBD1 | TRBV5-4 | . | CASSPKEGTAPPRYTGELFF | TGTGCCAGCAGCCCTAAAGAGGGGACAGCCCCACCGAGGTACACCGGGGAGCTGTTTTTT
TRBJ2-7 | . | TRBV5-6 | . | CASSSYGEQYF | TGTGCCAGCAGCTCCTACGGTGAGCAGTACTTC
TRBJ1-2 | . | TRBV6-5 | . | CASSVHPGAGYTF | TGTGCCAGCAGTGTCCACCCGGGCGCTGGCTACACCTTC
TRBJ2-2 | . | TRBV9 | . | CASSNPRYAGTTGELFF | TGTGCCAGCAGCAATCCCCGTTATGCAGGAACCACCGGGGAGCTGTTTTTT
TRBJ2-3 | . | TRBV11-2 | . | CASRGDTQYF | TGTGCCAGCCGGGGAGATACGCAGTATTTT
TRBJ2-5 | . | TRBV19 | . | CASDNGLSQETQYF | TGTGCCAGTGACAACGGACTCTCCCAAGAGACCCAGTACTTC
TRBJ2-1 | . | TRBV27 | . | CASSSPGLPYNEQFF | TGTGCCAGCAGTTCCCCGGGACTCCCATACAATGAGCAGTTCTTC